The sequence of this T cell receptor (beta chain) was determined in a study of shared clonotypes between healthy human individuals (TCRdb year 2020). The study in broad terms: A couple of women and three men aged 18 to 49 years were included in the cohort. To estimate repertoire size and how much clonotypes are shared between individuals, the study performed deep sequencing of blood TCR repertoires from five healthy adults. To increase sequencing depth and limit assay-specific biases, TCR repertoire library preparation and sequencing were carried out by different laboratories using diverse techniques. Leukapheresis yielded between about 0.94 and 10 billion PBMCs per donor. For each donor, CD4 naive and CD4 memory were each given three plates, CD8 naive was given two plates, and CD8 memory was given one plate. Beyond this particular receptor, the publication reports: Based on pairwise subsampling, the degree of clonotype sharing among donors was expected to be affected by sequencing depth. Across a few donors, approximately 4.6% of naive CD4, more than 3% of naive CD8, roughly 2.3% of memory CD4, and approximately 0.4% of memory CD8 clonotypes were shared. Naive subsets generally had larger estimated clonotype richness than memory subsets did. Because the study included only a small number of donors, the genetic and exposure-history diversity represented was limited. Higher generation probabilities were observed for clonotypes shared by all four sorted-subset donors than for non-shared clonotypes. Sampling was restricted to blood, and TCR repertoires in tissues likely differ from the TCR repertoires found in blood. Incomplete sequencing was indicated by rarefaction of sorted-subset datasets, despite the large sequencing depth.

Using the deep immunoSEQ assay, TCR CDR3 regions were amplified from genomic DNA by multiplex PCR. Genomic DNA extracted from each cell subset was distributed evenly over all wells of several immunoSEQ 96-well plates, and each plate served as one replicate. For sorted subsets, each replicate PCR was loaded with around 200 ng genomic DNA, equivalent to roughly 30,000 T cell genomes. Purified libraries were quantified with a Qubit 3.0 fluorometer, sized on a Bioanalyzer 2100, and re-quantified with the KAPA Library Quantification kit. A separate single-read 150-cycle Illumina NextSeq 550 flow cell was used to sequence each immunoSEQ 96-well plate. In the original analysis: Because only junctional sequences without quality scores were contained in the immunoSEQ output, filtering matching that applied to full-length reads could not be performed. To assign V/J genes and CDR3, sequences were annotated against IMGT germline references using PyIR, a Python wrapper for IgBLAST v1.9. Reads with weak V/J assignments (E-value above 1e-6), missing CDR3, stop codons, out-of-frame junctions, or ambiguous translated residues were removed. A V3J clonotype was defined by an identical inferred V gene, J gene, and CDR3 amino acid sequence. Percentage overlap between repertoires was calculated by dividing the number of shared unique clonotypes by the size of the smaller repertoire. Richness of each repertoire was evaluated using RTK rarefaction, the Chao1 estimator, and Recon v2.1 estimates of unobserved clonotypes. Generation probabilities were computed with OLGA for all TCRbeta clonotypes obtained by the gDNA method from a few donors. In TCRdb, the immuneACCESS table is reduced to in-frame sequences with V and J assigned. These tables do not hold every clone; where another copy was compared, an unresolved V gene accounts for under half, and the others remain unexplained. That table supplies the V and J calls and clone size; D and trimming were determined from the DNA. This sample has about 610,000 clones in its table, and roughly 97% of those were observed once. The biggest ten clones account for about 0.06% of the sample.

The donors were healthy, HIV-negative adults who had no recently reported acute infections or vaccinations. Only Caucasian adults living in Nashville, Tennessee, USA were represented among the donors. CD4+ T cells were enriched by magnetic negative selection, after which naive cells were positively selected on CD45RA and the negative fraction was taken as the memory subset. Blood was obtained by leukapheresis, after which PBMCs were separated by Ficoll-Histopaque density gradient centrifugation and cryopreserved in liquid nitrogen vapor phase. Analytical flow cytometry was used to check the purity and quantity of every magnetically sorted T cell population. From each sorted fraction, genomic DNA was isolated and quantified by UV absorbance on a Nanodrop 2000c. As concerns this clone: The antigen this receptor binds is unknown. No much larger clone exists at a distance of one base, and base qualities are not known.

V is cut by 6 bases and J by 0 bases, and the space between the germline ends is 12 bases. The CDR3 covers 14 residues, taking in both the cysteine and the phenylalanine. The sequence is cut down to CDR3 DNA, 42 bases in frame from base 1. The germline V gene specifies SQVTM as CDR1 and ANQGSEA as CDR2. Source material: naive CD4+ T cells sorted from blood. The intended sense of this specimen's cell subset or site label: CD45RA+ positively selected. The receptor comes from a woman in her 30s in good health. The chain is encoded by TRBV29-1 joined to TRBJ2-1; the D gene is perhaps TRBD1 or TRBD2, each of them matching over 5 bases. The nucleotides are TGCAGCGTACACGAGGGGAGCTCCTACAATGAGCAGTTCTTC. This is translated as CSVHEGSSYNEQFF.